This T cell receptor (beta chain) was obtained from a study of T-cell reconstitution after alpha-beta-depleted transplantation in children. A note on this clonotype: Its antigen is not identified. A read error may explain this, as a much larger clone is one base away.

Preparation of the TCRbeta library used unique molecular identifiers. TCRdb called the PCR reads again in MiXCR, with one record for every CDR3 protein. The sample lists 450,000 to 600,000 distinct CDR3 sequences, roughly 13% occurring once. Study outcomes and limitations: After transplant, high TCRbeta diversity at day 60 in some patients arose from surviving recipient T cells and thymic progenitors. Reported findings indicate that, about two months after transplant, alpha-beta T cells came from several hundred expanded clones, which were derived from non-depleted graft cells.

Sequenced material: PBMCs, mostly from graft donor cells, taken 360 days after TCRalphabeta/CD19-depleted stem cell transplant. This clonotype originated in a male patient aged 10-17 years who had a stem cell transplant for acute myeloid leukemia, so the T cells may come from the graft donor.

CDR3 sequence reads: CASSLACRQGNNEQFF. The DNA of the CDR3 is TGTGCCAGCAGCTTGGCTTGCAGACAGGGGAACAATGAGCAGTTCTTC. The gene calls are TRBV5-6 and TRBJ2-1; 8 bases match TRBD1. V lost 0 bases and J lost 5; bases outside the gene matches: 7. The length of the CDR3 is 16 residues. Looked up from germline, CDR1 is SGHDT and CDR2 is YYEEEE.